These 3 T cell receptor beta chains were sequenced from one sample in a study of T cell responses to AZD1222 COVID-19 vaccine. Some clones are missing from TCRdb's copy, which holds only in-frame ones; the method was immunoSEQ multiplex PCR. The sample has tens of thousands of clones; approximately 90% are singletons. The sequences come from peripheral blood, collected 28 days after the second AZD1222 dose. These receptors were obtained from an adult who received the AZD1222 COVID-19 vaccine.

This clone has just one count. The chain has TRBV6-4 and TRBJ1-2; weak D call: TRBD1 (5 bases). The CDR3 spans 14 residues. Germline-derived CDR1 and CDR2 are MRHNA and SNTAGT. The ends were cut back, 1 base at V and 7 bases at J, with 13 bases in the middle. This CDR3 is CASSDWGGEVGYTF. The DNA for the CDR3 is TGTGCCAGCAGTGACTGGGGGGGAGAAGTTGGCTACACCTTC.

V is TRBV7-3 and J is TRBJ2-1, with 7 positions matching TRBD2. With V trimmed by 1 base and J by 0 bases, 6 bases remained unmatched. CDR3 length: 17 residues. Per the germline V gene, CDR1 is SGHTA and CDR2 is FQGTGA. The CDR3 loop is CASSLNGGGSSYNEQFF. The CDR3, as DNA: TGTGCCAGCAGCTTAAACGGGGGAGGGAGCTCCTACAATGAGCAGTTCTTC.

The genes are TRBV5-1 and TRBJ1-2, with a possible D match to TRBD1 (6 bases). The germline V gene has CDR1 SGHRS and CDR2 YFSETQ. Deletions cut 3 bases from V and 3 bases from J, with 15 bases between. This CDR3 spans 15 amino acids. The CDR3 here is CASSSDRWGDYGYTF. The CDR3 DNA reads TGCGCCAGCAGCTCCGACAGGTGGGGGGACTATGGCTACACCTTC. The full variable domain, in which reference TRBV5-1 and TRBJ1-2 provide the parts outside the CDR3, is KAGVTQTPRYLIKTRGQQVTLSCSPISGHRSVSWYQQTPGQGLQFLFEYFSETQRNKGNFPGRFSGRQFSNSRSEMNVSTLELGDSALYLCASSSDRWGDYGYTFGSGTRLTVV.